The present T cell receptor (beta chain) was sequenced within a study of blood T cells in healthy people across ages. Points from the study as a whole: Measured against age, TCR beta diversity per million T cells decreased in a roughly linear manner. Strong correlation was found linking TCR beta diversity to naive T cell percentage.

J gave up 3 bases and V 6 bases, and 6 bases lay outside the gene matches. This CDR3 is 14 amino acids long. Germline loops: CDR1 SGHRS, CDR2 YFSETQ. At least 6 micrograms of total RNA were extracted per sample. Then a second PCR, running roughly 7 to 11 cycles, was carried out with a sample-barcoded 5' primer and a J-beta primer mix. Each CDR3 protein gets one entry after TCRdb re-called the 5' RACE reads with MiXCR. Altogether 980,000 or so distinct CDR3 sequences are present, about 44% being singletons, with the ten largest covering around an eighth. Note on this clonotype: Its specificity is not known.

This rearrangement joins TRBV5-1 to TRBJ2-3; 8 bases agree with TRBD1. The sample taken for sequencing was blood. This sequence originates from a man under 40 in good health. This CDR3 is CASNDRGETDTQYF. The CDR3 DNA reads TGCGCCAGCAACGACAGGGGAGAAACAGATACGCAGTATTTT. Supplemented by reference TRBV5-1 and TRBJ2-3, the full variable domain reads KAGVTQTPRYLIKTRGQQVTLSCSPISGHRSVSWYQQTPGQGLQFLFEYFSETQRNKGNFPGRFSGRQFSNSRSEMNVSTLELGDSALYLCASNDRGETDTQYFGPGTRLTVL.